The rows below give T cell receptor beta chains drawn from one sample of a study of CD8 T cells in Susac syndrome. MiXCR, applied by TCRdb to the immunoSEQ multiplex PCR reads, yields one record per CDR3 protein. The top ten clones hold 0.1% to 0.12% of a sample with roughly 190,000 distinct CDR3 sequences, approximately 93% of them seen once. The sample consisted of CD4+ T cells from PBMCs. These receptors were collected from a human donor in good health. Each CDR3 is given with its conserved first and last residue. A D gene is named only where the DNA matches it firmly. Clone size appears in some rows only: once, few, many, or a class for an expanded clone.

clone_size,d_call,j_call,v_call,cdr3_nt,cdr3_aa
NA,NA,TRBJ2-1,TRBV6-6,TGTGCCAGCAGTTACATCGAGCGGCGAGGCGAGGAGCAGTTCTTC,CASSYIERRGEEQFF
once,NA,TRBJ2-6,TRBV5-1,TGCGCCAGCAGCTTCGGTCCTGGGGCCAACGTCCTGACTTTC,CASSFGPGANVLTF
NA,TRBD2,TRBJ2-5,TRBV28,TGTGCCAGCATAGGCGGGGGGCAAGAGACCCAGTACTTC,CASIGGGQETQYF
NA,TRBD2,TRBJ2-5,TRBV12-3/TRBV12-4,TGTGCCAGCAGTCCGGGGGGGCCGGTTGAGACCCAGTACTTC,CASSPGGPVETQYF
NA,NA,TRBJ2-7,TRBV5-1,TGCGCCAGCAGACTAAAAGGGGGCTACGAGCAGTACTTC,CASRLKGGYEQYF
NA,NA,TRBJ2-3,TRBV4-1,TGCGCCAGCAGCCAAGGGGTCCGAGACACAGATACGCAGTATTTT,CASSQGVRDTDTQYF
NA,NA,TRBJ2-3,TRBV29-1,TGCAGCGTTCTGGACCGCGGGGATACGCAGTATTTT,CSVLDRGDTQYF
NA,NA,TRBJ2-1,TRBV12-3/TRBV12-4,TGTGCCAGCAGTTTAATGGGGGGAGCCTACAATGAGCAGTTCTTC,CASSLMGGAYNEQFF
NA,TRBD1,TRBJ1-3,TRBV6-6,TGTGCCAGCAGTGCTACCAGGGGGCCCATAAACACCATATATTTT,CASSATRGPINTIYF
NA,NA,TRBJ1-6,TRBV6-5,TGTGCCAGCAGTTACGGGGGGAGAGCGAATTCACCCCTCCACTTT,CASSYGGRANSPLHF
NA,TRBD1,TRBJ2-1,TRBV18,TGTGCCAGCTCACTTGGACAGGGTGGGAATGAGCAGTTCTTC,CASSLGQGGNEQFF
NA,NA,TRBJ1-5,TRBV20-1,TGCAGTGCTAGGTATCGAGGGCCCAATCAGCCCCAGCATTTT,CSARYRGPNQPQHF
NA,TRBD2,TRBJ2-2,TRBV12-3/TRBV12-4,TGTGCCACCGCGGGGGGTAACACCGGGGAGCTGTTTTTT,CATAGGNTGELFF
NA,NA,TRBJ2-2,TRBV6-5,TGTGCCAGCAGACCCCCAGGGGCAAGGGGGGAGCTGTTTTTT,CASRPPGARGELFF
NA,NA,TRBJ2-7,TRBV12-3/TRBV12-4,TGTGCCAGCAGAGACTCCGGGGCGTACTACGAGCAGTACTTC,CASRDSGAYYEQYF
NA,NA,TRBJ1-1,TRBV29-1,TGCAGCTCCGAGCCGGGTGAGACTGAAGCTTTCTTT,CSSEPGETEAFF
few,NA,TRBJ1-2,TRBV19,TGTGCCAGTAGTCTCAGTCCGAACTATGGCTACACCTTC,CASSLSPNYGYTF
NA,NA,TRBJ1-1,TRBV12-3/TRBV12-4,TGTGCCAGCAGGCTCGATAACACTGAAGCTTTCTTT,CASRLDNTEAFF
NA,NA,TRBJ2-7,TRBV3-1,TGTGCCAGCAGCCAAGGCACAGTCTCCTACGAGCAGTACTTC,CASSQGTVSYEQYF
NA,NA,TRBJ2-2,TRBV6-2/TRBV6-3,TGTGCCAGCAGTTACCCCATGCCGAGCGGGGAGCTGTTTTTT,CASSYPMPSGELFF
NA,NA,TRBJ2-1,TRBV5-4,TGTGCCAGCAGCGGCGTCGGGGGCGGGTACAATGAGCAGTTCTTC,CASSGVGGGYNEQFF
NA,TRBD1,TRBJ1-1,TRBV6-6,TGTGCCAGCAGTTACCCCCCGGACAGGGGGAACACTGAAGCTTTCTTT,CASSYPPDRGNTEAFF
NA,NA,TRBJ1-6,TRBV5-1,TGCGCCAGCAGCTTAGGGACGGTTTATAATTCACCCCTCCACTTT,CASSLGTVYNSPLHF
NA,NA,TRBJ2-2,TRBV3-1,TGTGCCAGCAGCCAAGCGGGTACCGGGGAGCTGTTTTTT,CASSQAGTGELFF
NA,NA,TRBJ2-3,TRBV4-3,TGCGCCAGCAGCCAAGATGGCGCAGGGCTCTTGGCGACGCAGTATTTT,CASSQDGAGLLATQYF
NA,TRBD1,TRBJ2-1,TRBV29-1,TGCAGCGCCCCGTGGGGGGGACAGGGACATGAGCAGTTCTTC,CSAPWGGQGHEQFF
NA,TRBD1,TRBJ2-7,TRBV19,TGTGCCAGTAGTCCAAGGACAGGGCCGGTCGAGCAGTACTTC,CASSPRTGPVEQYF
NA,TRBD2,TRBJ2-7,TRBV20-1,TGCAGTGCTAGGTTTCTTGCGGGGGGCCCCGAGCAGTACTTC,CSARFLAGGPEQYF
NA,NA,TRBJ1-5,TRBV6-5,TGTGCCAGCAGACAACAGGGTGATCAGCCCCAGCATTTT,CASRQQGDQPQHF
NA,NA,TRBJ2-2,TRBV7-2,TGTGCCAGCAGCCCCGGGACTTCCACAACTGGGGAGCTGTTTTTT,CASSPGTSTTGELFF
NA,NA,TRBJ1-6,TRBV19,TGTGCCAGTAGTACCCGCGGGGGTTTTGGAAATTCACCCCTCCACTTT,CASSTRGGFGNSPLHF
NA,TRBD2,TRBJ2-3,TRBV3-1,TGTGCCAGCAGCCAAGACCGGGCTAGCGGGGCCGATACGCAGTATTTT,CASSQDRASGADTQYF
NA,NA,TRBJ1-3,TRBV4-2,TGTGCCAGCAGCCGATCCGCCTCCGGGGTTCCATCTGGAAACACCATATATTTT,CASSRSASGVPSGNTIYF
NA,NA,TRBJ2-1,TRBV5-1,TGCGCCAGCAGCGAACAAGGCCTTTCCGGCAATGAGCAGTTCTTC,CASSEQGLSGNEQFF
NA,NA,TRBJ1-3,TRBV6-6,TGTGCCAGCAGTTACTTTTCATCGGGACCCGGAAACACCATATATTTT,CASSYFSSGPGNTIYF
NA,TRBD2,TRBJ2-7,TRBV6-1,TGTGCCAGCAGTCCACGGACTAGCGGTACCTACGAGCAGTACTTC,CASSPRTSGTYEQYF
NA,TRBD2,TRBJ2-3,TRBV28,TGTGCCAGCACTAGCGGGACTAGCACAGATACGCAGTATTTT,CASTSGTSTDTQYF
NA,NA,TRBJ2-5,TRBV5-1,TGCGCCAGCAGCTTGGGCGTGGGGCAGCAAGAGACCCAGTACTTC,CASSLGVGQQETQYF
NA,NA,TRBJ2-2,TRBV4-2,TGTGCCAGCAGCCAAGAAACCGGGCGAAACACCGGGGAGCTGTTTTTT,CASSQETGRNTGELFF
NA,NA,TRBJ1-6,TRBV4-1,TGCGCCAGCAGCCAAGGCATATTCCCGACAGGAGGGAATTCACCCCTCCACTTT,CASSQGIFPTGGNSPLHF
NA,NA,TRBJ1-1,TRBV20-1,TGCAGTGCTAGTCGGACACCGAACACTGAAGCTTTCTTT,CSASRTPNTEAFF
NA,NA,TRBJ2-7,TRBV11-2,TGTGCCAGCAGCCAACTAAGGGGTTTCTACGAGCAGTACTTC,CASSQLRGFYEQYF
NA,NA,TRBJ2-6,TRBV7-2,TGTGCCAGCACCAACCCCAGCTCTGGGGCCAACGTCCTGACTTTC,CASTNPSSGANVLTF
NA,NA,TRBJ2-7,TRBV7-9,TGTGCCAGCAGCTTAATCGGGGCCGAGCAGTACTTC,CASSLIGAEQYF
NA,TRBD2,TRBJ2-1,TRBV12-3/TRBV12-4,TGTGCCAGCAGTTTAGAGGGGACTAGCGGGGTAGTCAATGAGCAGTTCTTC,CASSLEGTSGVVNEQFF
NA,NA,TRBJ1-5,TRBV15,TGTGCCACCAGCAGAGATGATGGGGGGAGCAATCAGCCCCAGCATTTT,CATSRDDGGSNQPQHF
NA,NA,TRBJ2-2,TRBV6-1,TGTGCCAGCAGGCCGCAGAACACCGGGGAGCTGTTTTTT,CASRPQNTGELFF
NA,TRBD2,TRBJ2-2,TRBV7-2,TGTGCCAGCGGAACGGGACTAGGGACCGGGGAGCTGTTTTTT,CASGTGLGTGELFF
NA,NA,TRBJ1-4,TRBV2,TGTGCCAGCCGGAGGGAAAAACTGTTTTTT,CASRREKLFF
NA,NA,TRBJ1-5,TRBV29-1,TGCAGCGCCAGACAGGCAGACAATCAGCCCCAGCATTTT,CSARQADNQPQHF
NA,NA,TRBJ1-2,TRBV19,TGTGCCAGTAGTATTCAAGCGGGACGGCGTAACTATGGCTACACCTTC,CASSIQAGRRNYGYTF